This T cell receptor beta chain was recorded in a study of blood T cell repertoires in COVID-19. The wider study: Spain, Italy and the United States supplied samples that represented acute and convalescent COVID-19. PBMCs, B-cell-depleted T cells, or T cells were the source of the cDNA or gDNA that made up the material.

Per the original methods: Estimates of nucleated cell counts were drawn from the amplification of reference gene primers. Data came from immunoSEQ multiplex PCR; TCRdb stores just in-frame clones and leaves some out. The D gene and trimming were derived from the DNA, and the V and J assignments and clone size from that table. The profile shows approximately 150,000 clones, over 80% of them singletons. This sequence was found in a woman in her sixties who had recovered from COVID-19. The sequencing input was peripheral blood.

The CDR3 DNA is TGCGCCAGCAGCATCGACAGGGGGGACTATGGCTACACCTTC. Its translation is CASSIDRGDYGYTF. The chain combines TRBV5-1 with TRBJ1-2; 9 bases are shared with TRBD1. Germline lookup yields CDR1 SGHRS and CDR2 YFSETQ. The CDR3 is 14 residues long. Unmatched junction bases numbered 4, after V lost 4 bases and J lost 3 bases.